This T cell receptor beta chain is drawn from a study of T cells in Graves' hyperthyroidism and ophthalmopathy. The diagnoses drew upon clinical symptoms, serum thyroxine and TRAb, thyroid ultrasound and orbital computed tomography. The CDR3 sequence is 16 residues long. V was cut by 2 bases and J by 0 bases, with 13 bases left in between. Germline CDR1 and CDR2: DFQATT and SNEGSKA (reference sequence). RNA transcripts were the template for amplifying TCR beta CDR3 regions. The TCR CDR3 was amplified in a first-round RT-PCR using the HTBI primer set. TCRdb reprocessed the multiplex PCR reads with MiXCR, giving one entry per CDR3 protein. The repertoire holds more than 550,000 distinct CDR3 sequences, approximately 42% seen once, with approximately 7.2% in the top ten.

Sequenced: peripheral blood or thyroid tissue (not recorded which). V usage is TRBV20-1 and J usage is TRBJ1-4, with D possibly being TRBD1 (5 bases). The sequence was obtained from an adult man with Graves' disease, either hyperthyroidism or ophthalmopathy (not recorded which). DNA of the CDR3: TGCAGTGCTAGAAAAGGGGAGGGGACAACTAATGAAAAACTGTTTTTT. It codes for CSARKGEGTTNEKLFF.